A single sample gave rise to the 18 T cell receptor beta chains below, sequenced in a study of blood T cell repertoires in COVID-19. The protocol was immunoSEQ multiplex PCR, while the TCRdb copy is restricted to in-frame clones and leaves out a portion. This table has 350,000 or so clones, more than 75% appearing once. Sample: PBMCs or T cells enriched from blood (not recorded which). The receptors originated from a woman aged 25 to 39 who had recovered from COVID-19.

The CDR3, as DNA: TGTGCCAGTAGTATAGATACGGGGAACACTGAAGCTTTCTTT. Its translation: CASSIDTGNTEAFF. The V gene is TRBV19, the J gene TRBJ1-1; no definite D call. This CDR3 is built from 14 residues. V lost 0 bases and J 1 base, leaving 6 bases between the germline ends. Germline-derived CDR1 and CDR2 are LNHDA and SQIVND (reference sequence). The entire variable domain, with the rest obtained from reference TRBV19 and TRBJ1-1, is as follows: DGGITQSPKYLFRKEGQNVTLSCEQNLNHDAMYWYRQDPGQGLRLIYYSQIVNDFQKGDIAEGYSVSREKKESFPLTVTSAQKNPTAFYLCASSIDTGNTEAFFGQGTRLTVV.

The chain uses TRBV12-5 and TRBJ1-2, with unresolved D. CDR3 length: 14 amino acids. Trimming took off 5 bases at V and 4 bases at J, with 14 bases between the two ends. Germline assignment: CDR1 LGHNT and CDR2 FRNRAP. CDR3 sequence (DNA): TGTGCTAGTGGTGTCTCGGGAGGTGGCTATGGCTACACCTTC. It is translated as CASGVSGGGYGYTF.

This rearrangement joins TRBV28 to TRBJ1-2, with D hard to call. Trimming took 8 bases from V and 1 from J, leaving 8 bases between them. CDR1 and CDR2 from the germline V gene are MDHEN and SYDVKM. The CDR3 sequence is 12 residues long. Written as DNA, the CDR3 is TGTGCCAGCTCCGGGGTTAACTATGGCTACACCTTC. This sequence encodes CASSGVNYGYTF.

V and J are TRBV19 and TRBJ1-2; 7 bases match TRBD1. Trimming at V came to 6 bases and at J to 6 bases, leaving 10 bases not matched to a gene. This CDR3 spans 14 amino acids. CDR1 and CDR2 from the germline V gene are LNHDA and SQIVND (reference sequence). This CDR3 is CASRSPGQTHGYTF. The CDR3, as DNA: TGTGCCAGTAGATCCCCGGGACAGACCCATGGCTACACCTTC.

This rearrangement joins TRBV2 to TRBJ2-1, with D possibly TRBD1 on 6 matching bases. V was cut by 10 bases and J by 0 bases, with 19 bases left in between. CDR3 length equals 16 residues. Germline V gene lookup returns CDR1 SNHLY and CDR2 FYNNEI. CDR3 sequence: CATKVTGGSSYNEQFF. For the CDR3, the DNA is TGTGCCACGAAGGTGACAGGTGGAAGCTCCTACAATGAGCAGTTCTTC.

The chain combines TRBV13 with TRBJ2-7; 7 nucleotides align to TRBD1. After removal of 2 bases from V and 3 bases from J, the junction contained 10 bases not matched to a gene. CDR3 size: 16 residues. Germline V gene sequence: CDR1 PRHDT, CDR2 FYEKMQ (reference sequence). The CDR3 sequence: CASSLFPLAGGYEQYF. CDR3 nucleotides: TGTGCCAGCAGCTTATTCCCCCTGGCAGGGGGCTACGAGCAGTACTTC.

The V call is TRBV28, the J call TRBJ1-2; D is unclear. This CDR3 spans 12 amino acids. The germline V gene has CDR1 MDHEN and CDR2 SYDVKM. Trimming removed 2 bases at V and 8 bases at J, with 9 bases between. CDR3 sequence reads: CASSLILSGYTF. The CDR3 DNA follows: TGTGCCAGCAGTTTAATTCTCTCGGGCTACACCTTC.

The CDR3 bases are TGTGCCAGCAGCTTAGCGCCGTCTAGCGGGGCCGTCGCCCACGAGCAGTACTTC. It is translated as CASSLAPSSGAVAHEQYF. The chain links TRBV7-8 to TRBJ2-7, with TRBD2 identical over 9 bases. CDR3 length equals 18 residues. CDR1 is SGHVS, CDR2 FQNEAQ, per germline. Trimming removed 0 bases from V and 5 bases from J; junction bases left unmatched: 14.

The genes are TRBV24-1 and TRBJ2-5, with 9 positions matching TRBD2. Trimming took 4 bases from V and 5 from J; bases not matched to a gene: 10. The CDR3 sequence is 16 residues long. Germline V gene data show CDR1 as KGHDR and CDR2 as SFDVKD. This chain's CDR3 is CATSDPLSGGGETQYF. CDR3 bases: TGTGCCACCAGTGACCCCCTTAGCGGGGGTGGGGAGACCCAGTACTTC.

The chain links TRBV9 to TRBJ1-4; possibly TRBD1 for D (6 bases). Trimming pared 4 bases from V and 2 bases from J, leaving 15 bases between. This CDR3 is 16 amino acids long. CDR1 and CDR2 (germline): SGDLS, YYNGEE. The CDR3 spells CASSTRGGGTNEKLFF. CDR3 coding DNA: TGTGCCAGCAGCACCCGAGGGGGTGGCACTAATGAAAAACTGTTTTTT.

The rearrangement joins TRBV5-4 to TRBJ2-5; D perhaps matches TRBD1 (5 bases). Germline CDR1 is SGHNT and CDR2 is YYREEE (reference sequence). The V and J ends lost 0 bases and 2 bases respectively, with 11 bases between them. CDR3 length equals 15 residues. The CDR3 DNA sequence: TGTGCCAGCAGCTTGGTGTCAGGGTTTCAAGAGACCCAGTACTTC. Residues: CASSLVSGFQETQYF.

CDR3 DNA: TGTGCCAGCACTCACCAGCGGGTTTTTTACGAGCAGTACTTC. Amino acids: CASTHQRVFYEQYF. The V call is TRBV11-2, the J call TRBJ2-7; possible D gene TRBD2, 6 bases. CDR3 length equals 14 residues. Trimming pared 7 bases from V and 4 bases from J, leaving 17 bases between. Germline V lookup: CDR1 SGHAT, CDR2 FQNNGV.

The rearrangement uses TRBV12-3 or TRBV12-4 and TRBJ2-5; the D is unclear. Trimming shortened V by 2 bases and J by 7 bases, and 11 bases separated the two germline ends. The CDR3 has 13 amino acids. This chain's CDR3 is CASSLSPTSTQYF. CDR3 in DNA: TGTGCCAGCAGTTTAAGTCCTACTTCGACCCAGTACTTC.

CDR3 sequence (DNA): TGTGCCAGCAGTTACTCGATTCAGACTAGCGGATACAATGAGCAGTTCTTC. It is translated as CASSYSIQTSGYNEQFF. The chain is built from TRBV6-2 or TRBV6-3 and TRBJ2-1; 9 bases are a match to TRBD2. The germline V gene has CDR1 MNHEY and CDR2 SVGEGT. The CDR3 contains 17 residues. V trimming: 0 bases; J trimming: 4 bases; junction bases outside the gene matches: 7.

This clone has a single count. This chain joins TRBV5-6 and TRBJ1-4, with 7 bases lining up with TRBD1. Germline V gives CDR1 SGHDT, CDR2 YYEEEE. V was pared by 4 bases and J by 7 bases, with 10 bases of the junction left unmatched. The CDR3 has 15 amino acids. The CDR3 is CASSLGGGAGEKLFF. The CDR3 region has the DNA TGTGCCAGCAGCCTGGGAGGGGGCGCGGGTGAAAAACTGTTTTTT. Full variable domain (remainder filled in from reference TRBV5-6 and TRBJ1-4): DAGVTQSPTHLIKTRGQQVTLRCSPKSGHDTVSWYQQALGQGPQFIFQYYEEEERQRGNFPDRFSGHQFPNYSSELNVNALLLGDSALYLCASSLGGGAGEKLFFGSGTQLSVL.

The CDR3 sequence: CASSTGQSSTGELFF. The DNA for the CDR3 is TGCGCCAGCAGCACCGGACAGTCGAGCACCGGGGAGCTGTTTTTT. This chain connects TRBV4-3 to TRBJ2-2; possible D gene TRBD1, 6 bases. The CDR3 contains 15 residues. The V gene lost 5 bases and the J gene lost 4 bases, with 14 bases spanning the gap. Germline CDR1 LGHNA, CDR2 YSLEER.

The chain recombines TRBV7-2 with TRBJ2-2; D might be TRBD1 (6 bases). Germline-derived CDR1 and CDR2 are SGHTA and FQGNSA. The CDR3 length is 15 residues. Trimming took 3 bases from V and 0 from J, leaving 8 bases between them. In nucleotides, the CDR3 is TGTGCCAGCAGCTTCAGGGGCGCGAACACCGGGGAGCTGTTTTTT. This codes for CASSFRGANTGELFF.

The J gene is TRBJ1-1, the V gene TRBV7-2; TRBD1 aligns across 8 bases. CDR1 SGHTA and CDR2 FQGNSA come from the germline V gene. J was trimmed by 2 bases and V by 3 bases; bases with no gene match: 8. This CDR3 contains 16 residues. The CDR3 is CASSFLIGQGNTEAFF. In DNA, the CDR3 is TGTGCCAGCAGCTTTCTCATCGGACAGGGTAACACTGAAGCTTTCTTT.